These 22 T cell receptor beta chains came from one sample sequenced in a study of shared clonotypes between healthy human individuals. TCRdb keeps only in-frame clones here, not all; method: immunoSEQ multiplex PCR. Here the sample spans hundreds of thousands of clones, about 92% being singletons. In the naive CD8 group, cells lacked CD45RO and were positively selected for CCR7, so terminally differentiated effector memory CD45RA+ cells were left out. What was sequenced was naive CD8+ T cells sorted from blood. These receptors all come from a young man in good health.

This clone was seen a single time. V usage is TRBV7-9 and J usage is TRBJ2-1; 14 nucleotides align to TRBD2. CDR3 length equals 19 residues. Per germline, CDR1 SEHNR and CDR2 FQNEAQ (reference sequence). V shed 8 bases, J shed 8 bases, and the junction held 20 bases outside the gene matches. DNA of the CDR3: TGTGCCAGCGCATCCGGGACTAGCGGGAGTGGGCATTGGTCGGATGAGCAGTTCTTC. Amino acids: CASASGTSGSGHWSDEQFF.

The genes are TRBV2 and TRBJ2-1; TRBD2 aligns across 11 bases. The junction had 7 bases not matched to a gene; V was cut back by 5 bases and J by 4 bases. Germline V gene data show CDR1 as SNHLY and CDR2 as FYNNEI. CDR3 length: 16 residues. CDR3 nucleotides: TGTGCCAGCAGTCCCCGAGTAGCGGGAGGGTACAATGAGCAGTTCTTC. Its translation is CASSPRVAGGYNEQFF.

The rearrangement uses TRBV7-6 and TRBJ2-5; no reliable D call. The V end was cut by 5 bases, the J end by 5 bases, with 15 bases between. The CDR3 consists of 14 residues. Germline V gene data show CDR1 as SGHVS and CDR2 as FNYEAQ. The DNA for the CDR3 is TGTGCCAGCAGCCCCCTGGGAAGGAGCGAGACCCAGTACTTC. Its protein product is CASSPLGRSETQYF.

The chain carries TRBV23-1 and TRBJ2-2; 11 positions agree with TRBD2. TRBV23-1 counts as an open reading frame of uncertain function. The V and J ends lost 4 bases and 7 bases, in that order; junction bases with no gene match: 11. The CDR3 extends over 17 amino acids. The CDR3 DNA reads as TGCGCCAGCAGTCGACAAGTACTAGCGGGAGCTGGCGGGGAGCTGTTTTTT. Its translation is CASSRQVLAGAGGELFF.

The J gene is TRBJ2-7, the V gene TRBV9, with 8 nucleotides matching TRBD2. V lost 0 bases to trimming and J lost 6 bases; unmatched junction nucleotides: 5. CDR1 and CDR2 (germline): SGDLS, YYNGEE. The CDR3 sequence is 14 residues long. Written as DNA, the CDR3 is TGTGCCAGCAGCGTAGCGGGAGGGCCTAGCGAGCAGTACTTC. Its protein product is CASSVAGGPSEQYF.

The chain carries TRBV27 and TRBJ2-1; 7 bases map to TRBD1. V was clipped by 6 bases and J by 0 bases; unmatched bases: 2. Germline loops: CDR1 MNHEY, CDR2 SMNVEV (reference sequence). CDR3 size: 14 residues. The CDR3 reads CASRTGFSYNEQFF. CDR3 coding DNA: TGTGCCAGCAGGACAGGGTTCTCCTACAATGAGCAGTTCTTC.

The chain links TRBV27 to TRBJ2-1; 7 bases agree with TRBD2. The CDR3 consists of 14 residues. Unmatched junction bases numbered 8, after V lost 6 bases and J lost 6 bases. Per germline, CDR1 MNHEY and CDR2 SMNVEV (reference sequence). CDR3 sequence: CASRPAGLTNEQFF. CDR3 coding DNA: TGTGCCAGCAGGCCAGCGGGATTGACCAATGAGCAGTTCTTC.

This clone was counted once. The chain recombines TRBV4-1 with TRBJ2-2, with 11 bases identical to TRBD2. Germline lookup yields CDR1 MGHRA and CDR2 YSYEKL. The V and J ends lost 2 bases and 6 bases, in that order; junction bases with no gene match: 5. The CDR3 totals 16 residues. CDR3 nucleotides: TGCGCCAGCAGCCAAACTAGCGGGAGTCGTGCCGGGGAGCTGTTTTTT. This translates into CASSQTSGSRAGELFF.

The chain links TRBV19 to TRBJ2-3, with 9 bases identical to TRBD1. CDR1 and CDR2 (germline): LNHDA, SQIVND (reference sequence). CDR3 size: 15 residues. Trimming took 5 bases from V and 3 from J; bases not matched to a gene: 6. CDR3: CASSPGQGLTDTQYF. The CDR3 DNA follows: TGTGCCAGTAGTCCAGGACAGGGGCTGACAGATACGCAGTATTTT.

J is TRBJ2-5 and V is TRBV25-1; D unresolved. The CDR3 consists of 11 residues. Germline V gives CDR1 MGHDK, CDR2 SYGVNS. The V end lost 4 bases, the J end lost 2 bases, and 2 bases lay between the germline ends. CDR3 residues: CASSAQETQYF. Here the CDR3 DNA reads TGTGCCAGCAGTGCACAAGAGACCCAGTACTTC.

The gene calls are TRBV5-4 and TRBJ2-1; 8 bases fit TRBD1. V lost 3 bases and J lost 9; bases outside the gene matches: 8. This CDR3 comprises 14 residues. Germline CDR1 and CDR2: SGHNT and YYREEE (reference sequence). Here the CDR3 DNA reads TGTGCCAGCAGCTCGGACAGGGTGGGGGTTGAGCAGTTCTTC. This gives the protein CASSSDRVGVEQFF. The full variable domain, rest sourced from reference TRBV5-4 and TRBJ2-1, is ETGVTQSPTHLIKTRGQQVTLRCSSQSGHNTVSWYQQALGQGPQFIFQYYREEENGRGNFPPRFSGLQFPNYSSELNVNALELDDSALYLCASSSDRVGVEQFFGPGTRLTVL.

The CDR3: CSARDREQAHF. DNA for the CDR3: TGCAGTGCTAGAGATCGGGAACAGGCCCATTTT. The chain carries TRBV20-1 and TRBJ1-5; D possibly corresponds to TRBD1 (5 bases). The germline CDR1 and CDR2 sequences are DFQATT and SNEGSKA (reference sequence). The CDR3 runs to 11 residues. V lost 0 bases to trimming and J lost 16 bases, with 13 bases between them.

The rearrangement uses TRBV4-1 and TRBJ2-5, with D maybe TRBD2 (7 bases). V dropped 4 bases and J dropped 0 bases, with 18 bases sitting between them. The germline CDR1 and CDR2 sequences are MGHRA and YSYEKL. The CDR3 spans 17 residues. The CDR3 DNA reads TGCGCCAGCAGCCTCCTCGAAAGGGGGAGGGACCAAGAGACCCAGTACTTC. It codes for CASSLLERGRDQETQYF.

To note about this clone: Different DNA sequences within this sample yield the same CDR3. The chain is built from TRBV28 and TRBJ2-7; TRBD2 is a possible D gene (5 bases). The V and J ends lost 1 base and 4 bases respectively, with 14 bases between them. This CDR3 spans 15 amino acids. Germline loops: CDR1 MDHEN, CDR2 SYDVKM. The CDR3 nucleotides read TGTGCCAGCAGTTTATTGGCGGGCGGGCTATACGAGCAGTACTTC. It translates to CASSLLAGGLYEQYF.

This clone showed up just a few times. The J gene is TRBJ1-5, the V gene TRBV9; 8 bases fit TRBD1. Germline V gives CDR1 SGDLS, CDR2 YYNGEE. This CDR3 is 15 amino acids long. Trimming took 3 bases from V and 4 from J; bases not matched to a gene: 6. The CDR3 spells CASSARTGRNQPQHF. For the CDR3, the DNA is TGTGCCAGCAGCGCGCGGACAGGGAGGAATCAGCCCCAGCATTTT.

J is TRBJ2-1 and V is TRBV28, with 7 bases that match TRBD1. CDR3 length equals 14 residues. The V gene end was trimmed by 5 bases and the J gene end by 4 bases; junction bases not matched to a gene: 5. Germline CDR1 MDHEN, CDR2 SYDVKM. For the CDR3, the DNA is TGTGCCAGCAGTCAGAGGGGGCTATACAATGAGCAGTTCTTC. Translating gives CASSQRGLYNEQFF.

The chain links TRBV14 to TRBJ2-1; D remains ambiguous. This CDR3 comprises 12 residues. Looked up from germline, CDR1 is SGHDN and CDR2 is FVKESK. Trimming cost V 4 bases and J 6 bases, with 7 bases left between them. In DNA, the CDR3 is TGTGCCAGCAGCCCCCAAATCAATGAGCAGTTCTTC. This encodes CASSPQINEQFF. Supplemented by reference TRBV14 and TRBJ2-1, the full variable domain reads EAGVTQFPSHSVIEKGQTVTLRCDPISGHDNLYWYRRVMGKEIKFLLHFVKESKQDESGMPNNRFLAERTGGTYSTLKVQPAELEDSGVYFCASSPQINEQFFGPGTRLTVL.

The genes are TRBV2 and TRBJ2-1; no definite D call. In germline, CDR1 is SNHLY, CDR2 FYNNEI. V shed 10 bases and J shed 9 bases, with 16 bases lying between them. CDR3 length: 12 residues. The CDR3 protein is CAIRKGRTEQFF. CDR3 nucleotide sequence: TGTGCCATCAGAAAAGGGCGAACTGAGCAGTTCTTC. Supplemented by reference TRBV2 and TRBJ2-1, the full variable domain reads EPEVTQTPSHQVTQMGQEVILRCVPISNHLYFYWYRQILGQKVEFLVSFYNNEISEKSEIFDDQFSVERPDGSNFTLKIRSTKLEDSAMYFCAIRKGRTEQFFGPGTRLTVL.

The chain carries TRBV28 and TRBJ2-1, with 7 bases matching TRBD2. Germline lookup yields CDR1 MDHEN and CDR2 SYDVKM. V shed 6 bases, J shed 0 bases, and the junction held 8 bases outside the gene matches. The CDR3 totals 16 residues. Here the CDR3 reads CASSPAGGGSYNEQFF. Here the CDR3 DNA reads TGTGCCAGCAGCCCCGCCGGCGGGGGCTCCTACAATGAGCAGTTCTTC.

This clone occurred once. The chain has TRBV11-2 and TRBJ2-7; D perhaps matches TRBD2 (8 bases). Germline V gives CDR1 SGHAT, CDR2 FQNNGV. The CDR3 has 17 amino acids. Between the trimmed V and J ends, which lost 5 bases and 2 bases, there was a span of 22 bases. CDR3 loop: CASSPGGREGGTYEQYF. As DNA, the CDR3 is TGTGCCAGCAGCCCAGGGGGACGGGAGGGCGGGACCTACGAGCAGTACTTC. Complete variable domain (other parts from reference TRBV11-2 and TRBJ2-7): EAGVAQSPRYKIIEKRQSVAFWCNPISGHATLYWYQQILGQGPKLLIQFQNNGVVDDSQLPKDRFSAERLKGVDSTLKIQPAKLEDSAVYLCASSPGGREGGTYEQYFGPGTRLTVT.

The rearrangement uses TRBV2 and TRBJ2-1, with 9 nucleotides matching TRBD2. Germline V gene lookup returns CDR1 SNHLY and CDR2 FYNNEI. The ends lost 6 bases at V and 7 bases at J; junction bases unmatched: 7. The CDR3 extends over 14 amino acids. The CDR3 DNA follows: TGTGCCAGCAGGGAGGGACTAGCAAGGAATGAGCAGTTCTTC. Encoded protein: CASREGLARNEQFF.

The V and J genes are TRBV27 and TRBJ2-7, with TRBD1 matching 10 bases. This CDR3 spans 14 amino acids. The V gene end was trimmed by 5 bases and the J gene end by 6 bases; junction bases not matched to a gene: 7. Germline-derived CDR1 and CDR2 are MNHEY and SMNVEV (reference sequence). The CDR3 DNA sequence: TGTGCCAGCAGTAAGACAGGGGGCCCTCTCGAGCAGTACTTC. Protein sequence: CASSKTGGPLEQYF.